The clone carrying this T cell receptor beta chain was recorded at least ten times. The antigen is not known. Quantitative 5'-RACE was performed with molecular barcodes, and it yielded the TCR beta libraries. TCRdb recomputed calls from the 5' RACE reads with MiXCR, one row per CDR3 protein. Among some 46,000 distinct CDR3 sequences listed, 11% were seen once. CDR3 length: 15 residues. The J segment lost 10 bases and the V segment lost 0 bases, leaving 4 bases of the junction unmatched. Germline values: CDR1 SGHDT, CDR2 YYEEEE. This specimen belongs to a study of CD8 T cells in ankylosing spondylitis. Findings and limits, study-wide: Within matched ankylosing spondylitis synovial fluid, disease-linked clones were reportedly significantly enriched. Ankylosing spondylitis blood appeared to be characterized by a TCR beta motif of roughly eight highly homologous variants. With a CD8+ phenotype, disease-linked clones were relatively rare in peripheral blood.

Sequencing input: blood, either unsorted or a sorted T cell fraction (not recorded which). The chain has TRBV5-6 and TRBJ1-6; TRBD1 aligns across 10 bases. The receptor's source is a male donor with ankylosing spondylitis or in good health (not recorded which). The CDR3 sequence is CASSLAGTGVSPLHF. CDR3 bases: TGTGCCAGCAGCTTGGCCGGGACAGGGGTATCACCCCTCCACTTT. Variable domain in full (rest from reference TRBV5-6 and TRBJ1-6): DAGVTQSPTHLIKTRGQQVTLRCSPKSGHDTVSWYQQALGQGPQFIFQYYEEEERQRGNFPDRFSGHQFPNYSSELNVNALLLGDSALYLCASSLAGTGVSPLHFGNGTRLTVT.